A single sample gave rise to the 31 T cell receptor beta chains below, sequenced in a study of tumor-infiltrating lymphocytes in primary liver carcinoma. Investigators took RNA and DNA out together from 20-30 mg of unsorted bulk tissue. TCR beta cDNA was made from 500 ng total RNA with a constant-region primer. Each TCR beta library was derived from three nested multiplex PCR rounds that employed slightly modified ARM-PCR. PCR rounds one and two used TRBV1-TRBV30 forward primers with a C-beta reverse primer for about 11 cycles each. MiXCR, run by TCRdb on the multiplex PCR reads, gives a single entry per CDR3 protein. The data contain 70,000 to 95,000 distinct CDR3 sequences, 60% to 80% of them singletons. The specimen sequenced was liver tumor tissue from sampling region 4. Subset meaning: tumor region T4, right-lateral pole. The source is a man aged 40-55 years with primary liver carcinoma and hepatitis B virus infection.

Relative to its sample, this clonotype is medium-sized. This sequence joins TRBV11-1 and TRBJ1-2; D is ambiguous. The CDR3 sequence is 13 residues long. Trimming shortened V by 6 bases and J by 2 bases, and 10 bases separated the two germline ends. Germline assignment: CDR1 SGHAT and CDR2 FQDESV (reference sequence). DNA for the CDR3: TGTGCCAGCAGTCTCTCGGGCAACTATGGCTACACCTTC. It encodes CASSLSGNYGYTF. The variable domain in full, completed from reference TRBV11-1 and TRBJ1-2, reads EAEVAQSPRYKITEKSQAVAFWCDPISGHATLYWYRQILGQGPELLVQFQDESVVDDSQLPKDRFSAERLKGVDSTLKIQPAELGDSAMYLCASSLSGNYGYTFGSGTRLTVV.

As concerns this clonotype: One base away lies a much larger clone, so this may be a sequencing read error. The J gene is TRBJ2-7, the V gene TRBV12-3 or TRBV12-4; D remains unclear. The V end lost 6 bases, the J end lost 2 bases, and 14 bases lay between the germline ends. The CDR3 consists of 14 residues. The CDR3 region has the DNA TGTGCCAGCAGACTCGACTCCAACCCCTACGAGCAGTACTTC. Translating it yields CASRLDSNPYEQYF.

J is TRBJ1-1 and V is TRBV29-1, with 7 bases aligning to TRBD1. The CDR3 sequence is 14 residues long. Per the germline V gene, CDR1 is SQVTM and CDR2 is ANQGSEA. V lost 6 bases and J lost 6; bases outside the gene matches: 13. The CDR3: CSVRRGPDSSEAFF. The CDR3 nucleotides are TGCAGCGTCCGAAGGGGGCCTGATAGCTCTGAAGCTTTCTTT.

Turning to this clonotype: As the CDR3 is not closed by the conserved phenylalanine or tryptophan, this likely results from a read error. V is TRBV29-1 and J is TRBJ2-1; D could derive from TRBD1 or TRBD2 (5 bases each). The ends were cut back, 7 bases at V and 0 bases at J, with 13 bases in the middle. The CDR3 is 14 amino acids. CDR1 is SQVTM, CDR2 ANQGSEA, per germline. The CDR3 DNA reads as TGCAGCGCCGGGACGTCCTACTCCTACAATGAGCAGTTCTTA. The encoded protein is CSAGTSYSYNEQFL.

The chain employs TRBV6-5 and TRBJ2-2; 9 nucleotides agree with TRBD2. The CDR3 has 15 residues. V lost 11 bases to trimming and J lost 2 bases; unmatched junction nucleotides: 9. Germline CDR1 reads MNHEY; CDR2 reads SVGAGI. The CDR3 DNA reads TGTGCCGACAGTCCCCTAGCGGGAAACACCGGGGAGCTGTTTTTT. Amino acid sequence: CADSPLAGNTGELFF.

The genes are TRBV5-1 and TRBJ2-3; TRBD2 matches 10 bases. CDR1 and CDR2 from the germline V gene are SGHRS and YFSETQ. This CDR3 has 16 amino acids. V shed 9 bases, J shed 5 bases, and the junction held 15 bases outside the gene matches. CDR3 DNA sequence: TGCGCCAACAACTTGAATCCTAGCGGGAGTGGAGATACGCAGTATTTT. Amino acid sequence: CANNLNPSGSGDTQYF.

J is TRBJ1-2 and V is TRBV6-5; 7 bases line up with TRBD1. V dropped 6 bases and J dropped 5; count of bases not matched to a gene: 12. Germline V gene data show CDR1 as MNHEY and CDR2 as SVGAGI. This CDR3 has 15 amino acids. CDR3 DNA sequence: TGTGCCAGCAGACACTCCCGGGACAGAGGTTATGGCTACACCTTC. Translation gives CASRHSRDRGYGYTF.

As to this clonotype: Mismatch with germline at one junction end may stem from a read error. This chain uses TRBV6-6 with TRBJ2-2; D may match TRBD1 or TRBD2 (5 bases each). Germline lookup yields CDR1 MNHNY and CDR2 SVGAGI (reference sequence). The CDR3 has 14 amino acids. The CDR3, as DNA: TGTGCCACGGGACCGGGGACCTACGCCGGGGAGCTGTTCTTT. The encoded protein is CATGPGTYAGELFF.

This clonotype was seen once. This clone may be a read error of a much larger clone one base away. The V gene is TRBV7-8, the J gene TRBJ2-2, with 7 bases aligning to TRBD2. Unmatched junction bases numbered 8, after V lost 5 bases and J lost 2 bases. Germline V CDR1 and CDR2: SGHVS, FQNEAQ. The CDR3 spans 16 residues. CDR3 bases: TGTGCCAGCAGCAAGCGGGACCCGTCTAACACCGGGGAGCTGTTTTTT. Encoded protein: CASSKRDPSNTGELFF.

This clonotype was picked up many times. This CDR3 reads CASRGGQETQYF. The CDR3, as DNA: TGCGCCAGCAGGGGTGGTCAAGAGACCCAGTACTTC. V is TRBV5-1 and J is TRBJ2-5; D call uncertain. The CDR3 length is 12 residues. V lost 5 bases, J lost 2 bases, and 7 bases lay in between. The V gene's germline CDR1 is SGHRS and CDR2 YFSETQ.

In regard to this clonotype: A much bigger clone sits one base away, suggesting this may be a read error. This sequence joins TRBV28 and TRBJ2-1; D possibly corresponds to TRBD1 (5 bases). This CDR3 is built from 14 residues. Trimming shortened V by 6 bases and J by 6 bases, and 15 bases separated the two germline ends. Germline V lookup: CDR1 MDHEN, CDR2 SYDVKM. The CDR3 DNA reads as TGTGCCAGCAGGGGCCATGGGCAGGGCAATGAGCAGTTCTTC. The encoded protein is CASRGHGQGNEQFF.

Regarding this clonotype: The junction shows a germline mismatch at one end, possibly a read error. V is TRBV4-1 and J is TRBJ2-5; a weak D match, TRBD2 (5 bases). Germline loops: CDR1 MGHRA, CDR2 YSYEKL. CDR3 length: 17 residues. The CDR3 region has the DNA TGCGCCAGCAGCCAAGGCGCCCGGCAGGCGGGTAGAGAGACTCAGTCCTTC. Encoded protein: CASSQGARQAGRETQSF.

Concerning this clonotype itself: Lacking the conserved final phenylalanine or tryptophan, this CDR3 likely reflects a read error. The chain is built from TRBV29-1 and TRBJ2-3; 11 bases line up with TRBD2. Germline lookup yields CDR1 SQVTM and CDR2 ANQGSEA. The CDR3 consists of 16 residues. CDR3 in amino acids: CSAEDLAGGSTDTQYS. CDR3 nucleotides: TGCAGCGCTGAAGATTTAGCGGGAGGGAGCACAGATACGCAGTATTCT.

Turning to this clonotype: Germline is not matched at one junction end, which may reflect a read error. The rearrangement links TRBV5-6 to TRBJ2-7, with a possible D match to TRBD1 (6 bases). CDR3 length: 14 amino acids. In germline, CDR1 is SGHDT, CDR2 YYEEEE. The CDR3 region has the DNA TGTGCCAGCAGTGACCGGGACACCTCCTACGATCAGTACTTC. Translated, it gives CASSDRDTSYDQYF.

As for this clonotype: Without the conserved terminal phenylalanine or tryptophan, this CDR3 likely stems from a read error. The DNA is left out, because the CDR3 cannot be placed on it with certainty; the CDR3 is given as TCRdb lists it. J is TRBJ2-3 and V is TRBV11-2; the DNA was not compared with TRBD2, the D call given in the table. Per the germline V gene, CDR1 is SGHAT and CDR2 is FQNNGV. The CDR3 has 18 amino acids, counting both end residues. CDR3 residues: CTSSLTTSGRAGRDTRYL.

To note about this clonotype: A read error may produce the germline difference seen at one junction end. This chain uses TRBV29-1 with TRBJ2-3; 7 bases align to TRBD2. CDR1 is SQVTM, CDR2 ANQGSEA, per germline. This CDR3 is 15 amino acids long. The CDR3 protein is CSVVNIGTNADKQYF. The CDR3 bases are TGCAGCGTTGTAAATATCGGGACTAACGCAGATAAGCAGTATTTT.

Notes on this clonotype: As the CDR3 is not closed by the conserved phenylalanine or tryptophan, this likely results from a read error. The chain links TRBV11-2 to TRBJ1-4, with D perhaps matching TRBD1 (5 bases). The CDR3 is made up of 14 amino acids. Germline V gene lookup returns CDR1 SGHAT and CDR2 FQNNGV. The CDR3 DNA is TGTGCCGGCAGCCTAGAGGTTGGGGACGAAAAACTGTTTTCT. This gives the protein CAGSLEVGDEKLFS.

A remark on this clonotype: A junction boundary mismatches the germline segment, possibly from a read error. This chain links TRBV12-3 or TRBV12-4 with TRBJ1-2; 8 bases align to TRBD1. CDR3 length equals 14 residues. Here the CDR3 reads CASSLLQGAHGYIF. The CDR3 DNA reads TGTGCCAGCAGTTTATTGCAGGGGGCTCACGGCTACATCTTC.

Note on this clonotype: A read error may produce the germline difference seen at one junction end. The V and J genes are TRBV12-3 or TRBV12-4 and TRBJ2-1, with 7 bases identical to TRBD2. There are 15 residues in the CDR3. CDR3 bases: TGTGCCAGCACGCGTGCCCGGGGGGACTACAATGAGCATTTCTTC. It encodes CASTRARGDYNEHFF.

This clonotype was observed a single time. One end of the junction varies from germline; a read error may be responsible. The gene calls are TRBV6-5 and TRBJ2-1, with D possibly called TRBD1 or TRBD2 (5 bases each). Germline V CDR1 and CDR2: MNHEY, SVGAGI. The CDR3 spans 15 residues. CDR3 sequence reads: CASSKEGSSYNEQFF. In DNA form, the CDR3 reads TGCGCCAGCAGCAAAGAGGGGAGCTCCTACAATGAGCAGTTCTTC.

Ten or more counts support this clonotype. This chain uses TRBV13 with TRBJ2-7; possible D gene TRBD2, 6 bases. CDR1 is PRHDT and CDR2 is FYEKMQ in the germline V gene (reference sequence). Between the trimmed V and J ends, which lost 4 bases and 1 base, there was a span of 8 bases. The CDR3 covers 13 residues. The CDR3 bases are TGTGCCAGCAGCTCTGGAGGGTCCTACGAGCAGTACTTC. Translated: CASSSGGSYEQYF.

As for this clonotype: Given the absence of the conserved phenylalanine or tryptophan at the CDR3 end, a read error is likely. The J gene is TRBJ1-2, the V gene TRBV29-1; D is unresolved. From germline, CDR1 is SQVTM and CDR2 ANQGSEA. The CDR3 totals 13 residues. The CDR3 nucleotides read TGCAGTTCGGCGGGGATTCTAGACTATGGTTACACCCTC. It is translated as CSSAGILDYGYTL.

This clonotype was seen only once. The conserved phenylalanine or tryptophan is not found at the CDR3 terminus, so this likely reflects a read error. The rearrangement joins TRBV10-1 to TRBJ2-3; D is ambiguous. CDR3 length: 14 residues. The germline V gene has CDR1 WNHNN and CDR2 SYGVQD (reference sequence). The CDR3 region is CASPQRDSRDTQYL. CDR3 in DNA: TGCGCTAGTCCCCAAAGGGATAGCAGGGATACGCAGTATTTA.

This clonotype was seen many times. The chain links TRBV12-3 or TRBV12-4 to TRBJ2-1; D possibly corresponds to TRBD1 (6 bases). Between the trimmed V and J ends, which lost 3 bases and 9 bases, there was a span of 9 bases. The CDR3 contains 12 residues. The CDR3 DNA reads TGTGCCAGCAGTTTCATACAGGGTGAGCAGTTCTTC. Translated, it gives CASSFIQGEQFF.

A note on this clonotype: Mismatch with germline at one junction end may stem from a read error. The chain recombines TRBV11-2 with TRBJ2-7; D is uncertain. The CDR3 sequence is 14 residues long. Per the germline V gene, CDR1 is SGHAT and CDR2 is FQNNGV. This CDR3 reads CASSLAAREYEQHF. The CDR3 nucleotides are TGTGCCAGCAGCTTAGCGGCTAGAGAATATGAGCAACACTTC.

On this clonotype: A read error may be the cause here, since a much bigger clone is one base away. V gene TRBV28 combines with J gene TRBJ1-1, with D possibly TRBD1 on 6 matching bases. Germline values: CDR1 MDHEN, CDR2 SYDVKM. The CDR3 loop spans 16 amino acids. The CDR3 coding sequence is TGTGCCAACAGTAAGGGGGGCTGGACGGGTAACACTGAAGCTTTCTTT. Translated, it gives CANSKGGWTGNTEAFF.

The chain couples TRBV19 to TRBJ1-2; D ambiguous. Germline V gives CDR1 LNHDA, CDR2 SQIVND (reference sequence). V was shortened by 0 bases and J by 6 bases, with 8 bases between the two germline ends. This CDR3 is built from 13 residues. Here the CDR3 reads CASSIDRENGYTF. The CDR3 nucleotides read TGTGCCAGTAGTATAGATCGCGAGAATGGCTACACCTTC.

The V call is TRBV11-2, the J call TRBJ2-1; 11 bases align to TRBD2. The germline CDR1 and CDR2 sequences are SGHAT and FQNNGV. CDR3 length: 15 amino acids. The DNA for the CDR3 is TGTCCCAACAGCTTACAACTAGCGGGAGACAATGAGCAGTTCTTC. Amino acids: CPNSLQLAGDNEQFF.

On this clonotype itself: A read error may account for a junction end that differs from germline. The J gene is TRBJ2-5, the V gene TRBV6-1; the D gene could be TRBD1 or TRBD2 (5 bases each). The CDR3 is made up of 14 amino acids. Germline CDR1 reads MNHNS; CDR2 reads SASEGT. The CDR3 nucleotides are TGTGCCACCGACGGTGCAGGGATCCAAGGGACCCAATACTTC. It codes for CATDGAGIQGTQYF.

As for this clonotype: The conserved phenylalanine or tryptophan is not found at the CDR3 terminus, so this likely reflects a read error. The V and J genes are TRBV6-5 and TRBJ1-2; weak D call: TRBD1 (6 bases). CDR1 is MNHEY, CDR2 SVGAGI, per germline. This CDR3 spans 13 amino acids. The CDR3 nucleotides read TGTGCTAGCAGTACAGGGACTAACTATGGCTACACCCTC. Protein sequence: CASSTGTNYGYTL.

This clonotype came up many times. Here the CDR3 DNA reads TGTGCCAGCAGACTCTATTACGAGCAGTACTTC. This codes for CASRLYYEQYF. J is TRBJ2-7 and V is TRBV2, with D uncertain. CDR1 is SNHLY and CDR2 is FYNNEI in the germline V gene. This CDR3 is 11 amino acids long. V was trimmed by 6 bases and J by 4 bases, leaving 7 bases between them.